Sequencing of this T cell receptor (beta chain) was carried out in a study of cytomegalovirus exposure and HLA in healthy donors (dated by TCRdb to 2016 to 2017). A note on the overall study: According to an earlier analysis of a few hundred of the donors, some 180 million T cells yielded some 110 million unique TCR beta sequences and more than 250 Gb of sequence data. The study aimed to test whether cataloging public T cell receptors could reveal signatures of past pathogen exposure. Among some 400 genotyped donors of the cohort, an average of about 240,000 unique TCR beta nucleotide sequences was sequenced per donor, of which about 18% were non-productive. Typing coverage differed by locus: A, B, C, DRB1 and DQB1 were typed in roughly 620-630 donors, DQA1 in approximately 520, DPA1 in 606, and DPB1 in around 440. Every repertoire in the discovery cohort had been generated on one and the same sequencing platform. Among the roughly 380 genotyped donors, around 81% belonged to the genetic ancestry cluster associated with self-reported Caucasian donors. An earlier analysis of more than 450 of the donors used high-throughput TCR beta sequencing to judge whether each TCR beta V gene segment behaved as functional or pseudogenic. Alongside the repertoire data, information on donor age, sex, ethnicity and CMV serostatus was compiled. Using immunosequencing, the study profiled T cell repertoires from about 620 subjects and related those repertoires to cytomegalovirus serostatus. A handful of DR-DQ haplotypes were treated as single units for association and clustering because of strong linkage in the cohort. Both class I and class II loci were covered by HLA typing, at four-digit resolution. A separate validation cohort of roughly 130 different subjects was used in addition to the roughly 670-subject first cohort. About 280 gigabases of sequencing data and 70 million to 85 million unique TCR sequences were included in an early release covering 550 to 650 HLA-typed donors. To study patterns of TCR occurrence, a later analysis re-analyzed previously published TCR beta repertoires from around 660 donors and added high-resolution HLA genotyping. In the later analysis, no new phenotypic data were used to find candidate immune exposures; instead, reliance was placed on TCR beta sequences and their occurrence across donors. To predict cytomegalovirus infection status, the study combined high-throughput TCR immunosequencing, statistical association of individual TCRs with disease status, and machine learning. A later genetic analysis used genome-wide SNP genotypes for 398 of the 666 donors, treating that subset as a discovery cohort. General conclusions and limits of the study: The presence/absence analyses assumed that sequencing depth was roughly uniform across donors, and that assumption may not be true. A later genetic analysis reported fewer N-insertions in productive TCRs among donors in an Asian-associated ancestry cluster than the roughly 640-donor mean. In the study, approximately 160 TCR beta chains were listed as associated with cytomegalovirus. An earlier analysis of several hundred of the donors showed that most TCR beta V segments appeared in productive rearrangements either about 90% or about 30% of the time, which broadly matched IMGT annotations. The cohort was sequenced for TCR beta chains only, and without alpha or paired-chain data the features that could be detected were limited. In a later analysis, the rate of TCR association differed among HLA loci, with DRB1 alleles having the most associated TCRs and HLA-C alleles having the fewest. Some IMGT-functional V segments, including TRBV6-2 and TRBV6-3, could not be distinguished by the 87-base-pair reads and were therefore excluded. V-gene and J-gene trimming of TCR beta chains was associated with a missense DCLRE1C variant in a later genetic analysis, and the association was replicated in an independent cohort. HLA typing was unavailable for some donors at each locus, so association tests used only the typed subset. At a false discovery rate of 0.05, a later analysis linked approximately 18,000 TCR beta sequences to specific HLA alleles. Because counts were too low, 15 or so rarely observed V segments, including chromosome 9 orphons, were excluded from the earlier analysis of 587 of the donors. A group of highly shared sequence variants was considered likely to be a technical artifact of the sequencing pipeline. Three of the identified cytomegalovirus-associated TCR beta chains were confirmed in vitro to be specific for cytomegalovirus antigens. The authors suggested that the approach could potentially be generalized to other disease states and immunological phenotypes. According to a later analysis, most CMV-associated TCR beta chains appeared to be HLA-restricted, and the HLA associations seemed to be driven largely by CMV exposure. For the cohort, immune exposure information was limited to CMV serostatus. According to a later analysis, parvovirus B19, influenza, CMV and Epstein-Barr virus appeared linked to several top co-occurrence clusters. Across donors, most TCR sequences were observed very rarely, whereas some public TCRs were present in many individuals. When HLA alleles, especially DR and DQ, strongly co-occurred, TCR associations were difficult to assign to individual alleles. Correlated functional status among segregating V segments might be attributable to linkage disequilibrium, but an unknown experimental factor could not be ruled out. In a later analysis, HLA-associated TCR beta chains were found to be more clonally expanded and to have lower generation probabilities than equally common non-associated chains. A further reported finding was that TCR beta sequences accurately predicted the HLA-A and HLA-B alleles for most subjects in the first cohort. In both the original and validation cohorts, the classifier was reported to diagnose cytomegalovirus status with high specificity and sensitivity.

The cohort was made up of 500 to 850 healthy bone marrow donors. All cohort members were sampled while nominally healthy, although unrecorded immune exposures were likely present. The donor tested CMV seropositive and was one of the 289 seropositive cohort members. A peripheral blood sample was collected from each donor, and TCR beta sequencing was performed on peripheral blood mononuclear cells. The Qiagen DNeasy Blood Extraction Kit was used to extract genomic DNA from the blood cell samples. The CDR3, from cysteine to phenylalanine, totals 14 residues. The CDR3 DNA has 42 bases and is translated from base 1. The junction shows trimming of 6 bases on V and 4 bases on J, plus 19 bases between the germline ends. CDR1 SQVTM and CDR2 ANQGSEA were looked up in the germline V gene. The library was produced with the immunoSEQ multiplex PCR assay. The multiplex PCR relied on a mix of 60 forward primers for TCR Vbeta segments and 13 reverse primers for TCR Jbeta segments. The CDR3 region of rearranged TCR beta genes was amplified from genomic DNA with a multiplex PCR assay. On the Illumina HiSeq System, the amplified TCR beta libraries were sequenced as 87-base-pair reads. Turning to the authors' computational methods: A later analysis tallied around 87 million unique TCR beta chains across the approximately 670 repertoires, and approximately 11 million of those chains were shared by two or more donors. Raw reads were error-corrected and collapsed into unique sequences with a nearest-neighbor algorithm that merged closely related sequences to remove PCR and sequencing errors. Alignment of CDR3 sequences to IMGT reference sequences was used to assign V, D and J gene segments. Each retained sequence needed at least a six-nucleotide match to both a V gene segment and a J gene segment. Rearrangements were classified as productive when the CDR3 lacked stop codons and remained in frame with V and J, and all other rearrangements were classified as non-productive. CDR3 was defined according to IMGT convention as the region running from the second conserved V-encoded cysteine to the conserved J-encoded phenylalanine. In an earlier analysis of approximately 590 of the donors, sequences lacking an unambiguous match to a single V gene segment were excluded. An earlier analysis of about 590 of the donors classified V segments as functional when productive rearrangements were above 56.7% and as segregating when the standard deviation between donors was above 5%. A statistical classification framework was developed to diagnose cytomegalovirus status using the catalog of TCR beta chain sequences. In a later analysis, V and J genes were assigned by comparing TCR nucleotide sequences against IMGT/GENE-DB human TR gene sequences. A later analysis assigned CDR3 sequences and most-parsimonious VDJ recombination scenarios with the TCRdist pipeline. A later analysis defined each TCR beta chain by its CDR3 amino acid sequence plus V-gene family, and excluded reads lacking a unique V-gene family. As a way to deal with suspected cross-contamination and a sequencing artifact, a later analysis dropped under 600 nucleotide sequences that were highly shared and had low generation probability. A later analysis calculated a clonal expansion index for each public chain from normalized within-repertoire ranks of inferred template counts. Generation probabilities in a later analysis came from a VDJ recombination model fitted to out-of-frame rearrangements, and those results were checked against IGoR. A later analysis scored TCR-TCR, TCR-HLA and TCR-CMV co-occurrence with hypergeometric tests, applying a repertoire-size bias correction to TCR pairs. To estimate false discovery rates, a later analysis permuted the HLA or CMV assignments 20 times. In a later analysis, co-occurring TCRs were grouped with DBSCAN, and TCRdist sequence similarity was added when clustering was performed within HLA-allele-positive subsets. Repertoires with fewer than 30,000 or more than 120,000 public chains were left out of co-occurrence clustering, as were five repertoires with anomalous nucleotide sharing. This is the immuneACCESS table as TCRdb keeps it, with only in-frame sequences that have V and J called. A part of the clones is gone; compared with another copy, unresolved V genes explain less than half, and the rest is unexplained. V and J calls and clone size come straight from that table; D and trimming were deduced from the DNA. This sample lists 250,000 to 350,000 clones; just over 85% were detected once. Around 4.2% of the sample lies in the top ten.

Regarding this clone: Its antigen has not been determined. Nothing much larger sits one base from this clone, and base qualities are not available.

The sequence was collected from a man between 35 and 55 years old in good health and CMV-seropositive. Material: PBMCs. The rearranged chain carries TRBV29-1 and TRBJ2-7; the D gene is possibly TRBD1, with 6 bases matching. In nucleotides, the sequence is TGCAGCGTCCAAGGGCAGGGGTCGGGTTACGAGCAGTACTTC. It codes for CSVQGQGSGYEQYF.